This paragraph covers one T cell receptor beta chain sequence. The antigen is undetermined. Genomic DNA, serving as template, underwent TCR beta VDJ and CDR3 profiling. Via MiXCR, TCRdb re-called the reads, giving one row per CDR3 protein. The data hold around 200,000 distinct CDR3 sequences, with 50% to 70% observed a single time. The CDR3 contains 15 residues. Trimming took off 5 bases at V and 2 bases at J, with 13 bases between the two ends. Germline CDR1 SGHVS, CDR2 FNYEAQ. This record belongs to a study of CD8+CD57+ T cells in acquired aplastic anemia. At the level of the study: Sorted CD4+ and CD8+ cells yielded roughly 3.5 ug of DNA on average. General study points: In common between the patients and the controls were approximately 30 CD8+ CDR3 sequences.

Patients chosen for sequencing had CD8+CD57+ cells that had expanded, as shown by flow cytometry. The patients all had a severe acquired aplastic anemia diagnosis. By the time of blood sampling, patients had still received no therapy. What was sequenced was sorted CD4+, CD8+, or CD8+CD57+ T cells (not recorded which) from PBMCs. J is TRBJ2-1 and V is TRBV7-6, with D perhaps TRBD2 (5 bases). The TCR comes from a human donor with aplastic anemia. As DNA, the CDR3 is TGTGCCAGCAGCCCCCCAGCCGGGGCCTACAATGAGCAGTTCTTC. Translation: CASSPPAGAYNEQFF.